This is a list of T cell receptor beta chains from one sample in a study of blood T cell repertoires in COVID-19. Data came from immunoSEQ multiplex PCR; TCRdb stores just in-frame clones and leaves some out. The sample includes 250,000 to 400,000 clones, approximately 91% of them seen just once. The sample comprised PBMCs or T cells enriched from blood (not recorded which). Source of these receptors: a man between 60 and 75 years old who had recovered from COVID-19. CDR3s include the opening cysteine and the closing phenylalanine or tryptophan. The order of the fields is D gene, clone size, V gene, J gene, CDR3 protein, CDR3 DNA. The D gene is left open where the match is weak. The size field is filled for only some rows; it gives once, few, many or a size class.

-	-	TRBV4-2	TRBJ2-7	CASSQLLPYEQYF	TGTGCCAGCAGCCAACTTCTCCCCTACGAGCAGTACTTC
-	-	TRBV4-3	TRBJ2-1	CASSQGRFNEQFF	TGCGCCAGCAGCCAAGGTAGATTTAATGAGCAGTTCTTC
-	-	TRBV5-1	TRBJ1-1	CASRTETMNTEAFF	TGCGCCAGCAGAACAGAAACAATGAACACTGAAGCTTTCTTT
-	few	TRBV18	TRBJ1-5	CASSPEGGHFNQPQHF	TGTGCCAGCTCCCCTGAAGGAGGGCACTTCAATCAGCCCCAGCATTTT
-	-	TRBV15	TRBJ2-7	CATSESGVIYEQYF	TGTGCCACCAGCGAATCGGGGGTTATCTACGAGCAGTACTTC
TRBD2	-	TRBV9	TRBJ2-3	CASSVVLREVLSTDTQYF	TGTGCCAGCAGCGTAGTTTTACGGGAGGTCCTGAGCACAGATACGCAGTATTTT
TRBD2	-	TRBV29-1	TRBJ2-5	CSVPTSGQETQYF	TGCAGCGTCCCAACTAGCGGCCAAGAGACCCAGTACTTC
TRBD2	-	TRBV7-2	TRBJ2-1	CASSLAVTSGYNEQFF	TGTGCCAGCAGCTTAGCGGTGACTAGCGGATACAATGAGCAGTTCTTC
-	once	TRBV6-5	TRBJ1-3	CASRAQGLAGNTIYF	TGTGCCAGCAGAGCACAGGGACTAGCTGGAAACACCATATATTTT
TRBD2	-	TRBV5-1	TRBJ2-3	CASSEGTSGVTDTQYF	TGCGCCAGCAGCGAGGGGACTAGTGGAGTGACAGATACGCAGTATTTT
-	-	TRBV2	TRBJ1-2	CASSEGRRSVYGYTF	TGTGCCAGCAGTGAAGGCAGGCGCTCAGTCTATGGCTACACCTTC
-	-	TRBV6-5	TRBJ1-1	CASSYLRAAEAFF	TGTGCCAGCAGTTACCTGAGGGCTGCTGAAGCTTTCTTT
TRBD2	-	TRBV6-6	TRBJ2-7	CASSYAGAAEQYF	TGTGCCAGCAGTTACGCGGGAGCCGCCGAGCAGTACTTC
-	-	TRBV15	TRBJ2-5	CATSSGQREETQYF	TGTGCCACCAGCAGCGGACAGAGAGAAGAGACCCAGTACTTC
-	few	TRBV10-3	TRBJ2-7	CAISERVGEQYF	TGTGCCATCAGTGAGAGAGTCGGCGAGCAGTACTTC
TRBD1	-	TRBV28	TRBJ1-5	CASSPTGPNQPQHF	TGTGCCAGCAGTCCGACAGGGCCAAATCAGCCCCAGCATTTT
TRBD1	-	TRBV6-2/TRBV6-3	TRBJ1-5	CASSLRDRGARQPQHF	TGTGCCAGCAGCCTCCGGGACAGGGGTGCTCGTCAGCCCCAGCATTTT
-	-	TRBV27	TRBJ1-2	CASSFMGGYGYTF	TGTGCCAGCAGTTTCATGGGGGGCTATGGCTACACCTTC
-	-	TRBV19	TRBJ1-1	CASSIVKNTEAFF	TGTGCCAGTAGTATTGTCAAGAACACTGAAGCTTTCTTT
-	-	TRBV5-5	TRBJ1-1	CASSTQTTSIEAFF	TGTGCCAGCAGCACACAAACCACCTCCATTGAAGCTTTCTTT
-	-	TRBV5-4	TRBJ2-7	CASRRDSSSYEQYF	TGTGCCAGCAGAAGGGACTCAAGCTCCTACGAGCAGTACTTC
TRBD2	few	TRBV7-2	TRBJ2-7	CASSPVLTSKGYEQYF	TGTGCCAGCAGCCCGGTCCTGACTAGCAAAGGCTACGAGCAGTACTTC
TRBD1	-	TRBV5-5	TRBJ1-5	CASSPTFGGGQPQHF	TGTGCCAGCAGCCCAACATTTGGAGGGGGCCAGCCCCAGCATTTT
-	-	TRBV18	TRBJ2-1	CASSPNLDSRDEQFF	TGTGCCAGCTCACCAAATTTGGACTCCCGTGATGAGCAGTTCTTC
TRBD2	few	TRBV24-1	TRBJ2-7	CATQLSGSSYELYF	TGTGCCACCCAACTCAGCGGGAGCAGCTACGAGCTCTACTTC
-	-	TRBV27	TRBJ2-7	CASRPTGLPVVYEQYF	TGTGCCAGCAGGCCCACGGGACTGCCGGTCGTCTACGAGCAGTACTTC
-	few	TRBV2	TRBJ1-1	CASSDSRTINTEAFF	TGTGCCAGCAGTGACTCTAGGACAATAAACACTGAAGCTTTCTTT
-	-	TRBV18	TRBJ1-1	CASSPAGGRFTEAFF	TGTGCCAGCTCACCGGCCGGGGGTAGGTTCACTGAAGCTTTCTTT
TRBD1	-	TRBV5-1	TRBJ1-1	CASSAGQGGTEAFF	TGCGCCAGCAGCGCGGGACAGGGCGGAACTGAAGCTTTCTTT
-	-	TRBV7-3	TRBJ2-3	CASSSSTDTQYF	TGTGCCAGCAGCTCTAGCACAGATACGCAGTATTTT
-	-	TRBV28	TRBJ1-5	CASSPPRGASQPQHF	TGTGCCAGCAGCCCGCCCCGGGGGGCTAGTCAGCCCCAGCATTTT
-	-	TRBV9	TRBJ2-2	CASSVSTNTGELFF	TGTGCCAGCAGCGTATCAACGAACACCGGGGAGCTGTTTTTT
-	-	TRBV30	TRBJ2-7	CAWSVWAGAYEQYF	TGTGCCTGGAGTGTCTGGGCAGGGGCCTACGAGCAGTACTTC
TRBD1	-	TRBV28	TRBJ2-4	CASSRTGGAYIQYF	TGTGCCAGCAGTAGGACAGGGGGCGCGTACATTCAGTACTTC
TRBD1	-	TRBV19	TRBJ1-1	CASSRDREDITEAFF	TGTGCCAGTAGTCGGGACAGGGAAGATATCACTGAAGCTTTCTTT
TRBD2	-	TRBV18	TRBJ2-3	CASSLRIGGGDVDTQYF	TGTGCCAGCTCTCTCCGAATCGGCGGGGGAGACGTAGATACGCAGTATTTT
-	-	TRBV28	TRBJ1-2	CASSLLGGQGGYTF	TGTGCCAGCAGTTTATTGGGAGGGCAGGGGGGCTACACCTTC
-	-	TRBV30	TRBJ1-6	CACPGASSYNSPLHF	TGTGCCTGTCCTGGGGCTTCCTCCTATAATTCACCCCTCCACTTT
-	-	TRBV7-9	TRBJ1-2	CASSRLAGGYGYTF	TGTGCCAGCAGCCGCCTCGCGGGGGGATATGGCTACACCTTC
-	-	TRBV7-9	TRBJ1-2	CASSASTANYGYTF	TGTGCCAGCAGCGCCTCGACAGCAAACTATGGCTACACCTTC
TRBD1	-	TRBV28	TRBJ1-5	CASSFGTGVYSNQPQHF	TGTGCCAGCAGTTTCGGGACAGGGGTTTATAGCAATCAGCCCCAGCATTTT
-	-	TRBV7-9	TRBJ1-2	CASSSRGTNYGYTF	TGTGCCAGCAGCTCCAGGGGTACTAACTATGGCTACACCTTC
-	-	TRBV6-1	TRBJ1-5	CASSEADRHHQPQHF	TGTGCCAGCAGTGAAGCCGACAGGCACCATCAGCCCCAGCATTTT
-	-	TRBV28	TRBJ1-2	CASSGVGYTF	TGTGCCAGCAGCGGGGTCGGCTACACCTTC
-	-	TRBV10-3	TRBJ2-7	CAISFTGRDYEQYF	TGTGCCATCAGCTTTACAGGGAGGGACTACGAGCAGTACTTC
TRBD1	-	TRBV24-1	TRBJ2-3	CATSDLRDRVTDTQYF	TGTGCCACCAGTGACCTCCGGGACAGGGTGACAGATACGCAGTATTTT
TRBD1	-	TRBV2	TRBJ2-7	CASSLTGVYSEQYF	TGTGCCAGCAGTCTGACAGGGGTGTATTCCGAGCAGTACTTC
TRBD2	-	TRBV7-2	TRBJ2-7	CASSRGVAGVSEQYF	TGTGCCAGCAGCCGGGGGGTAGCGGGAGTGAGCGAGCAGTACTTC